This T cell receptor beta chain is drawn from a study of cytomegalovirus exposure and HLA in healthy donors. This clone was found a few times. Antigen specificity is unknown. Study-level findings and limits: Per published accounts, TCR beta sequences correctly predicted the HLA-A and HLA-B alleles of most subjects. CMV serostatus alone was available as immune exposure information.

A multiplex PCR was run with 60 Vbeta primers and 13 Jbeta primers. Sequenced by immunoSEQ multiplex PCR; TCRdb stores in-frame clones only, minus some. The table has around 100,000 clones, around 75% seen once; the top ten hold 13% to 15%. Germline V CDR1 and CDR2: LGHNA, YSLEER. V was clipped by 1 base and J by 0 bases, with 7 bases between them. The CDR3 totals 14 residues. The sample comprised PBMCs. The TCR was taken from a male donor in good health and CMV-seropositive. The V call is TRBV4-3, the J call TRBJ2-7, with no clear D. The CDR3 sequence is CASSQGHGSYEQYF. The DNA of the CDR3 is TGCGCCAGCAGCCAAGGACACGGCTCCTACGAGCAGTACTTC.